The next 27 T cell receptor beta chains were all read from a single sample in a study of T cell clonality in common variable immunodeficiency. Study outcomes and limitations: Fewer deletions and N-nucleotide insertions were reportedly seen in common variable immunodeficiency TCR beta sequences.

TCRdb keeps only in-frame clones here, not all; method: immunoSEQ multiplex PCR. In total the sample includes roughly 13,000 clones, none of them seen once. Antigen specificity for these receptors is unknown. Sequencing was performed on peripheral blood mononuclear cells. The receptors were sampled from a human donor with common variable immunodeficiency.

The DNA read from the CDR3 is TGCAGTGCTGGACCTAGCGGGGGGGAAGAGACC. Its protein is CSAGPSGGEET. The whole CDR3 sequence is CSAGPSGGEETQYF. The rearrangement links TRBV20-1 to TRBJ2-5, with 12 bases fitting TRBD2. With the read ending 3 residues before the CDR3 end, the germline J gene is used to fill in that end. Trimming at V came to 5 bases and at J to 3 bases, leaving 4 bases not matched to a gene. Germline V gene sequence: CDR1 DFQATT, CDR2 SNEGSKA (reference sequence). CDR3 size: 14 residues.

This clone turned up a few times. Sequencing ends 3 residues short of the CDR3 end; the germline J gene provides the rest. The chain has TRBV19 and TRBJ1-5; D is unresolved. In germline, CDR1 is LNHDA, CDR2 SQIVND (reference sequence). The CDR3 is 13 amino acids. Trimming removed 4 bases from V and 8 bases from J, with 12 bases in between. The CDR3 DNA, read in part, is TGTGCCAGTAGTAGGTCCCCGGGTGAGCCC. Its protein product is CASSRSPGEP. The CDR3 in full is CASSRSPGEPQHF.

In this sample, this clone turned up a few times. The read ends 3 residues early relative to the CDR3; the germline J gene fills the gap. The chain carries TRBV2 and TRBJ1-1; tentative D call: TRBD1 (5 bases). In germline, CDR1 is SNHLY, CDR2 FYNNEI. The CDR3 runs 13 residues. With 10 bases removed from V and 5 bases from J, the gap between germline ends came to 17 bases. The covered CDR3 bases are TGTGCCATAACGCAAGGGGAGGGGACTGAA. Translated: CAITQGEGTE. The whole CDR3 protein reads CAITQGEGTEAFF.

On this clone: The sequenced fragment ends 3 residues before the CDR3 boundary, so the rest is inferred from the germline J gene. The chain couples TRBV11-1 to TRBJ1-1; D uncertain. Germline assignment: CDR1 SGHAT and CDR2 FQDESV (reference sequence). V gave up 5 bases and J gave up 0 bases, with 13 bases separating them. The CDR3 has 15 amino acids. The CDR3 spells CASSLPPQMNTEAFF. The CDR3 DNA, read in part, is TGTGCCAGCAGCCTTCCCCCACAGATGAACACTGAA.

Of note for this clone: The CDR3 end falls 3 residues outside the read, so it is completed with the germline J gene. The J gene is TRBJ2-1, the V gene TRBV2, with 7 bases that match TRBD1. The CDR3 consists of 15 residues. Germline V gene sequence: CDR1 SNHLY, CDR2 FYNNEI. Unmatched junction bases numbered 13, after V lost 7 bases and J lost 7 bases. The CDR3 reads CASIETDRVLNEQFF. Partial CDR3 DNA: TGTGCCAGCATCGAAACTGACAGGGTATTAAATGAG. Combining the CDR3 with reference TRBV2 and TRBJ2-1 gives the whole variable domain EPEVTQTPSHQVTQMGQEVILRCVPISNHLYFYWYRQILGQKVEFLVSFYNNEISEKSEIFDDQFSVERPDGSNFTLKIRSTKLEDSAMYFCASIETDRVLNEQFFGPGTRLTVL.

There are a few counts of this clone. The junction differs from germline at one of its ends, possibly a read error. The covered CDR3 bases are TGTGCTAGCAGCTTAGTGGTGGGACTAGCGGGGAAAGAGACC. Protein sequence: CASSLVVGLAGKET. The entire CDR3 is CASSLVVGLAGKETQYF. The rearrangement uses TRBV7-7 and TRBJ2-5; 13 bases are shared with TRBD2. Coverage ceases 3 residues before the CDR3 finishes, and the germline J gene fills in the end. The CDR3 totals 17 residues. CDR1 is SSHAT, CDR2 FNYEAQ, per germline (reference sequence).

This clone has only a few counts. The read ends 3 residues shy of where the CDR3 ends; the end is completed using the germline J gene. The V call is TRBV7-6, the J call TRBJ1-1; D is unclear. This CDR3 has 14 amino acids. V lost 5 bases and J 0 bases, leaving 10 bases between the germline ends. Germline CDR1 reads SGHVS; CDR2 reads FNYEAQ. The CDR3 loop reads CASSQRQVNTEAFF. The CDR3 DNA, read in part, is TGTGCCAGCAGCCAACGTCAGGTGAACACTGAA.

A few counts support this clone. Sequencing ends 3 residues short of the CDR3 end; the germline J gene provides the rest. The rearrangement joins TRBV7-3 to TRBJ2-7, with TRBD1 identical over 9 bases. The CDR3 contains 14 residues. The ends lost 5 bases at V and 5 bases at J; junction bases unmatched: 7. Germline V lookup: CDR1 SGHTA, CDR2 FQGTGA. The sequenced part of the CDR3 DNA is TGTGCCAGCAGCGAAGGGGGACAGGGACACGAG. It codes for CASSEGGQGHE. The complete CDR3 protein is CASSEGGQGHEQYF.

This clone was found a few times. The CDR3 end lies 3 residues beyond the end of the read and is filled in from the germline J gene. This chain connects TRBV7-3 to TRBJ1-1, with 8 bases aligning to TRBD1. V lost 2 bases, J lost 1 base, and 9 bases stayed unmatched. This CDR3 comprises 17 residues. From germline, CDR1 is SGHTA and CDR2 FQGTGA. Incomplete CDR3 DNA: TGTGCCAGCAGCTTATCCTCAGGGGGCAGGCGGAACACTGAA. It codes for CASSLSSGGRRNTE. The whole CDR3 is CASSLSSGGRRNTEAFF. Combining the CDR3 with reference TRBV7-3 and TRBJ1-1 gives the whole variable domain GAGVSQTPSNKVTEKGKYVELRCDPISGHTALYWYRQSLGQGPEFLIYFQGTGAADDSGLPNDRFFAVRPEGSVSTLKIQRTERGDSAVYLCASSLSSGGRRNTEAFFGQGTRLTVV.

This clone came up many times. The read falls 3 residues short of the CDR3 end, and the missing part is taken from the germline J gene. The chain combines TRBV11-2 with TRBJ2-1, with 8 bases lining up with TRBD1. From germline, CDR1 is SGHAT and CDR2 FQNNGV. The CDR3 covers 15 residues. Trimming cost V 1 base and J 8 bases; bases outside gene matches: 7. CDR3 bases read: TGTGCCAGCAGCTTAGTGTTTCAGGGGGCCTATGAG. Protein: CASSLVFQGAYE. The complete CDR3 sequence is CASSLVFQGAYEQFF.

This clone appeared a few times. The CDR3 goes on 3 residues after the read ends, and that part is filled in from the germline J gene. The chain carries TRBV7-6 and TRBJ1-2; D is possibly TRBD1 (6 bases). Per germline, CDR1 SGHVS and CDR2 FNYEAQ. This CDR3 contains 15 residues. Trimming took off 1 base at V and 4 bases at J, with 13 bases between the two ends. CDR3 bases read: TGTGCCAGCAGCTTAGAGGTGGACAGCCTCTATGGC. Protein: CASSLEVDSLYG. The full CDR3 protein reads CASSLEVDSLYGYTF.

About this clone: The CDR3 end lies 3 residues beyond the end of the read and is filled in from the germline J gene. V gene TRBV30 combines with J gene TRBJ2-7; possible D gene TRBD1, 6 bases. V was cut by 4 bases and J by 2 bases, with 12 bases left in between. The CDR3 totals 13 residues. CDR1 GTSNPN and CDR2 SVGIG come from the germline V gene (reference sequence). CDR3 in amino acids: CAWTATGPYEQYF. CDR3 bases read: TGTGCCTGGACGGCGACAGGCCCCTACGAG.

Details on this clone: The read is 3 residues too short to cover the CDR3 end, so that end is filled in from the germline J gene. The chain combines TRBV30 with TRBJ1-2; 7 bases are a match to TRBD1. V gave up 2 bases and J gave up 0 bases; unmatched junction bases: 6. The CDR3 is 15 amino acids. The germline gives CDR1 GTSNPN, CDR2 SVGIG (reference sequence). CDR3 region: CAWSSFQGANYGYTF. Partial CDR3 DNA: TGTGCCTGGAGTTCCTTCCAGGGGGCTAACTATGGC.

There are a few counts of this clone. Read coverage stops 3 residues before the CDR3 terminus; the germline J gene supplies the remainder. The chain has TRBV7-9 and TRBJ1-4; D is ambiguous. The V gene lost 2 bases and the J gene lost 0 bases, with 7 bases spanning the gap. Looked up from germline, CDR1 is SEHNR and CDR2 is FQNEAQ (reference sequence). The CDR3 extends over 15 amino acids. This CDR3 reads CASSLRQATNEKLFF. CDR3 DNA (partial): TGTGCCAGCAGCTTAAGACAAGCAACTAATGAAAAA.

This CDR3 reads CASSITLSRETQYF. The CDR3 bases that were read are TGTGCCAGTAGTATAACTCTCTCCCGAGAGACC. The gene calls are TRBV19 and TRBJ2-5; no clear D gene. Read sequence stops 3 residues before the CDR3 end, and the germline J gene provides the missing end. The CDR3 is 14 residues long. The germline CDR1 and CDR2 sequences are LNHDA and SQIVND (reference sequence). V shed 2 bases and J shed 4 bases, with 11 bases lying between them.

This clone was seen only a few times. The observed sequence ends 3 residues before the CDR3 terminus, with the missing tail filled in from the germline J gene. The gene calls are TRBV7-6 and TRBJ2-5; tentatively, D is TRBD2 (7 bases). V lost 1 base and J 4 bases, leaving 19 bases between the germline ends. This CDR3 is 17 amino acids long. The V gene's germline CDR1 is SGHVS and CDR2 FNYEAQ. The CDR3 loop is CASSLVGGALARETQYF. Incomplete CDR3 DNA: TGTGCCAGCAGCTTAGTAGGGGGGGCTCTAGCGAGAGAGACC.

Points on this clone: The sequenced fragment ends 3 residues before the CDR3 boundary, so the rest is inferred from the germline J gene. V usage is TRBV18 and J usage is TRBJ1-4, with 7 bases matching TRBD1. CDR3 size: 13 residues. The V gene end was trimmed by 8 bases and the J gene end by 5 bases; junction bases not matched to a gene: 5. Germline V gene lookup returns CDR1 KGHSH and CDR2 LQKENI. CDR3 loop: CASRGGQNEKLFF. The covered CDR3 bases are TGTGCCAGCCGAGGGGGACAGAATGAAAAA.

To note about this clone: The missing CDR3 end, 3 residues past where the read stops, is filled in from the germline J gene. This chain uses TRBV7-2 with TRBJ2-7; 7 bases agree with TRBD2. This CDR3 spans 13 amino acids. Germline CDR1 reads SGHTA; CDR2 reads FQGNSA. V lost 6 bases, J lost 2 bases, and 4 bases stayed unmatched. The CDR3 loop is CASSRDYTYEQYF. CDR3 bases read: TGTGCCAGCAGTCGGGACTACACCTACGAG. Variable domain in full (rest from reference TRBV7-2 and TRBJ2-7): GAGVSQSPSNKVTEKGKDVELRCDPISGHTALYWYRQSLGQGLEFLIYFQGNSAPDKSGLPSDRFSAERTGGSVSTLTIQRTQQEDSAVYLCASSRDYTYEQYFGPGTRLTVT.

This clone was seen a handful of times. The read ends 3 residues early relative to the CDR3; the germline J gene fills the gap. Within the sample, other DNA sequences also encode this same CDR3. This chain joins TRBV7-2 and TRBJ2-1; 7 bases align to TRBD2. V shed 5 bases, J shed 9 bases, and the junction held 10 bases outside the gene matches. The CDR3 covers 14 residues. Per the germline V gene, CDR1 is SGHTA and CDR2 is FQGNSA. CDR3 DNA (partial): TGTGCCAGCAGCCCCCAGTATGGGGGGGGTGAG. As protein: CASSPQYGGGE. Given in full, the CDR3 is CASSPQYGGGEQFF.

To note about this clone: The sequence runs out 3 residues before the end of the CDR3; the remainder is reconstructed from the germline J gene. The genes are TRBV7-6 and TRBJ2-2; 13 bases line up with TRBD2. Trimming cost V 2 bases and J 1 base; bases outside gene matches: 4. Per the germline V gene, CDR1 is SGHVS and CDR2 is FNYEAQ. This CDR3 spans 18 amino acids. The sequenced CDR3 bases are TGTGCCAGCAGCTTAAGACTAGCGGGGGGAATGAACACCGGGGAG. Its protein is CASSLRLAGGMNTGE. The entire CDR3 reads CASSLRLAGGMNTGELFF. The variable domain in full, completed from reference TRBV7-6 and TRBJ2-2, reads GAGVSQSPRYKVTKRGQDVALRCDPISGHVSLYWYRQALGQGPEFLTYFNYEAQQDKSGLPNDRFSAERPEGSISTLTIQRTEQRDSAMYRCASSLRLAGGMNTGELFFGEGSRLTVL.

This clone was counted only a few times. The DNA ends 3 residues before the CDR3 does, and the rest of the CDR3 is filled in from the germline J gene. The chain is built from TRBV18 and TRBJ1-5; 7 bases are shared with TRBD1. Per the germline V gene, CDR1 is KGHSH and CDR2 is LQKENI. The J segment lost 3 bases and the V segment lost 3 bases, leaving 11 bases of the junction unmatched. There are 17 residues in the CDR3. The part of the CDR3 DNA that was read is TGTGCCAGCTCACCCGGGACCGGAGGGGGCACCAATCAGCCC. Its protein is CASSPGTGGGTNQP. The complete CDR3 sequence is CASSPGTGGGTNQPQHF. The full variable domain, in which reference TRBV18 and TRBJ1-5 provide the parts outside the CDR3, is NAGVMQNPRHLVRRRGQEARLRCSPMKGHSHVYWYRQLPEEGLKFMVYLQKENIIDESGMPKERFSAEFPKEGPSILRIQQVVRGDSAAYFCASSPGTGGGTNQPQHFGDGTRLSIL.

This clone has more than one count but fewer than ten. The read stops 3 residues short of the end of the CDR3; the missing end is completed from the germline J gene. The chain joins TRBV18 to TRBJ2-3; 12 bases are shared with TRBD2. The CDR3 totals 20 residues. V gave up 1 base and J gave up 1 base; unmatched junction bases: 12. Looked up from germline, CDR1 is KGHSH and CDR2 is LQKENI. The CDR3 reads CASSPLSPSGGAGRTDTQYF. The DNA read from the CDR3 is TGTGCCAGCTCACCACTTTCGCCTAGCGGGGGGGCAGGGCGCACAGATACG.

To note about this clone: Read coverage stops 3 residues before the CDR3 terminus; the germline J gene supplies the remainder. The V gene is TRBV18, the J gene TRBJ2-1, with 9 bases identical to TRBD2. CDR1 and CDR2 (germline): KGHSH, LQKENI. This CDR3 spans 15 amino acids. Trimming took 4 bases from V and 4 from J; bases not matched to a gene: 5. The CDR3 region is CASSLRTSEYNEQFF. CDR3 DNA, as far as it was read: TGTGCCAGCTCACTTCGGACTAGCGAGTACAATGAG. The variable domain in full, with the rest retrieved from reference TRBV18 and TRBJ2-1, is NAGVMQNPRHLVRRRGQEARLRCSPMKGHSHVYWYRQLPEEGLKFMVYLQKENIIDESGMPKERFSAEFPKEGPSILRIQQVVRGDSAAYFCASSLRTSEYNEQFFGPGTRLTVL.

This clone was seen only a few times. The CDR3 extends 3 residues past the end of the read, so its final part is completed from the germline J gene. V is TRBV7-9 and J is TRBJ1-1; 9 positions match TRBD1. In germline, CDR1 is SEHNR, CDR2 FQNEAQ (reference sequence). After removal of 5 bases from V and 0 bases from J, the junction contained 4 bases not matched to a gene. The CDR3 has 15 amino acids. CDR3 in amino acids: CASSPRTGVNTEAFF. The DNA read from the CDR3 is TGTGCCAGCAGCCCCCGGACAGGGGTGAACACTGAA.

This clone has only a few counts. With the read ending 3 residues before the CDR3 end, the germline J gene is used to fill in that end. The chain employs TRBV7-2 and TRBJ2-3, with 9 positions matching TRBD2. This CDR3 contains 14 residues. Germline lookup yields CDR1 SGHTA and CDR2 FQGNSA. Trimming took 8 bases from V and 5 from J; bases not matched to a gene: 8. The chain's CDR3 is CASGGGGAGDTQYF. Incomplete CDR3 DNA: TGTGCCAGCGGTGGCGGGGGGGCGGGAGATACG.

The sequenced part of the CDR3 DNA is TGTGCCAGCAGCAGTCAGGGGGCTGGAAACACC. As protein: CASSSQGAGNT. The full CDR3 reads CASSSQGAGNTIYF. The V call is TRBV7-6, the J call TRBJ1-3, with 7 nucleotides matching TRBD1. The read ends 3 residues before the CDR3 terminus; that terminus is restored from the germline J gene. Trimming took 5 bases from V and 2 from J; bases not matched to a gene: 3. CDR1 SGHVS and CDR2 FNYEAQ come from the germline V gene. This CDR3 region has 14 residues.

Incomplete CDR3 DNA: TGTGCCTGGAGGGAGGGGGGGAAAGGAAACACC. Its protein product is CAWREGGKGNT. The entire CDR3 protein reads CAWREGGKGNTIYF. The chain has TRBV30 and TRBJ1-3, with D possibly being TRBD1 (6 bases). The read is 3 residues too short to cover the CDR3 end, so that end is filled in from the germline J gene. Germline V CDR1 and CDR2: GTSNPN, SVGIG (reference sequence). V lost 3 bases to trimming and J lost 4 bases, with 13 bases between them. The CDR3 is made up of 14 amino acids. Together with reference TRBV30 and TRBJ1-3, the CDR3 gives the full variable domain: SQTIHQWPATLVQPVGSPLSLECTVEGTSNPNLYWYRQAAGRGLQLLFYSVGIGQISSEVPQNLSASRPQDRQFILSSKKLLLSDSGFYLCAWREGGKGNTIYFGEGSWLTVV.